This T cell receptor beta chain was captured by sequencing in a study of blood T cell repertoires in COVID-19. Sequenced by immunoSEQ multiplex PCR; TCRdb stores in-frame clones only, minus some. Of 150,000 to 200,000 clones listed, about 85% are singletons. V lost 1 base to trimming and J lost 5 bases, with 6 bases between them. Germline assignment: CDR1 LNHDA and CDR2 SQIVND (reference sequence). CDR3 length equals 13 residues. V is TRBV19 and J is TRBJ1-5; possible D gene TRBD1, 6 bases. The material sequenced was PBMCs or T cells enriched from blood (not recorded which). This TCR came from a woman between 40 and 55 years old in a cohort exposed to, infected with or recovered from COVID-19 (not recorded which). CDR3 in DNA: TGTGCCAGTAGTATAGCAGGGGATCAGCCCCAGCATTTT. Translated: CASSIAGDQPQHF.